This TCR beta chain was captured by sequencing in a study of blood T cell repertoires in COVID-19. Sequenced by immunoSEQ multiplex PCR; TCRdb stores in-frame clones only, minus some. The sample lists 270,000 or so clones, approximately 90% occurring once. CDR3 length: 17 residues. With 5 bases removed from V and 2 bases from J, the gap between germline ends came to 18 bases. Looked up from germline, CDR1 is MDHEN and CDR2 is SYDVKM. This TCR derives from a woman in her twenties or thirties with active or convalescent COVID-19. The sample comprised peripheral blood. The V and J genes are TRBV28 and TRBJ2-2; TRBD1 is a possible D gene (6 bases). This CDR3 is CASSPQGWGPNTGELFF. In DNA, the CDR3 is TGTGCCAGCAGTCCTCAGGGTTGGGGGCCTAACACCGGGGAGCTGTTTTTT.